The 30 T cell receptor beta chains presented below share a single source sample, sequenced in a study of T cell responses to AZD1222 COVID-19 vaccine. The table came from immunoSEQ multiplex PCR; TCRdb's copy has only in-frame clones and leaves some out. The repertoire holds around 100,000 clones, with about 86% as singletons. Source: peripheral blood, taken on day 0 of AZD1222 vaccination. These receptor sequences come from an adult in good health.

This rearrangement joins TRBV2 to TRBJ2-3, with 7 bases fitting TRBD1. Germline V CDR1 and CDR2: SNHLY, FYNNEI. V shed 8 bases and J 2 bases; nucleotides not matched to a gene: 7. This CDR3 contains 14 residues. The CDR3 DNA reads TGTGCCAGCCTCGGGACAGCTATCACAGATACGCAGTATTTT. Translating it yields CASLGTAITDTQYF. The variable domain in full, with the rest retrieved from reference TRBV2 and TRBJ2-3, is EPEVTQTPSHQVTQMGQEVILRCVPISNHLYFYWYRQILGQKVEFLVSFYNNEISEKSEIFDDQFSVERPDGSNFTLKIRSTKLEDSAMYFCASLGTAITDTQYFGPGTRLTVL.

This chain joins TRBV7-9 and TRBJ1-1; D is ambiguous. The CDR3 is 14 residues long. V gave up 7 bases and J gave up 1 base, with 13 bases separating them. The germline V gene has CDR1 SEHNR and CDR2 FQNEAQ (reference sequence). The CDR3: CASTPARSNTEAFF. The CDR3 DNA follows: TGTGCCAGCACCCCGGCCCGATCGAACACTGAAGCTTTCTTT.

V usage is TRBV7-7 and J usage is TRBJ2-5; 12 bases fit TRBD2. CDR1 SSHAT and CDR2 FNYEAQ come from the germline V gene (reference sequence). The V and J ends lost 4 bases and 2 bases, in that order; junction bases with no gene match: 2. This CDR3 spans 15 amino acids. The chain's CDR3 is CASSWTSGEQETQYF. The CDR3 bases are TGTGCCAGCAGCTGGACTAGCGGGGAACAAGAGACCCAGTACTTC.

CDR3 residues: CASSPPTAGGPDEQFF. In DNA form, the CDR3 reads TGTGCCAGCAGTCCACCTACGGCGGGGGGGCCCGATGAGCAGTTCTTC. The chain carries TRBV28 and TRBJ2-1; TRBD2 agrees at 9 bases. CDR1 and CDR2 (germline): MDHEN, SYDVKM. The CDR3 totals 16 residues. Trimming cost V 5 bases and J 8 bases; bases outside gene matches: 13.

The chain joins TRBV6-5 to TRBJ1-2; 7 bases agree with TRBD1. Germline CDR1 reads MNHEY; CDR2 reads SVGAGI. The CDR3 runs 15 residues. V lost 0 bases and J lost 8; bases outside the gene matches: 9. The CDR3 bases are TGTGCCAGCAGTTACTCGTTGGAGGGGGCGCAGGGCTACACCTTC. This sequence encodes CASSYSLEGAQGYTF.

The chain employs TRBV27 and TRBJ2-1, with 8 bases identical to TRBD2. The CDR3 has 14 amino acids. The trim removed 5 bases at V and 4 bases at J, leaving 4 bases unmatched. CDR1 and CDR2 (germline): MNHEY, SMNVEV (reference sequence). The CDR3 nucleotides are TGTGCCAGCAGTCCTAGCGGGTCATACAATGAGCAGTTCTTC. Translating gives CASSPSGSYNEQFF.

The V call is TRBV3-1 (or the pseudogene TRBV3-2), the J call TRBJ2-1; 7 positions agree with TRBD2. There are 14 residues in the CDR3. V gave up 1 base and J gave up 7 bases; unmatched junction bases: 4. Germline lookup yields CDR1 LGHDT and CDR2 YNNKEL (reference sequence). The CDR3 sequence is CASSQGSGGNEQFF. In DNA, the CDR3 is TGTGCCAGCAGCCAAGGGTCGGGGGGAAATGAGCAGTTCTTC.

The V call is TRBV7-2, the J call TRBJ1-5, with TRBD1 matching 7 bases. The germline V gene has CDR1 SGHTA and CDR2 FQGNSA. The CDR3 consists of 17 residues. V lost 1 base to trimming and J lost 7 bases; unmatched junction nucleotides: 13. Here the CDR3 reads CASSLEAGGGMRQPQHF. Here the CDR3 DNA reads TGTGCCAGCAGCTTAGAGGCAGGGGGTGGGATGAGGCAGCCCCAGCATTTT.

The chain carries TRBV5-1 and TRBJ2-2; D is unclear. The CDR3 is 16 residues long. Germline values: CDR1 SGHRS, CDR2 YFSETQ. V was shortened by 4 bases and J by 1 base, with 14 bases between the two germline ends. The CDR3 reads CASSVSSVGNTGELFF. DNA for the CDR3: TGCGCCAGCAGCGTTAGCAGTGTGGGGAACACCGGGGAGCTGTTTTTT. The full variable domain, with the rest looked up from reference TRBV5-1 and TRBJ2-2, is KAGVTQTPRYLIKTRGQQVTLSCSPISGHRSVSWYQQTPGQGLQFLFEYFSETQRNKGNFPGRFSGRQFSNSRSEMNVSTLELGDSALYLCASSVSSVGNTGELFFGEGSRLTVL.

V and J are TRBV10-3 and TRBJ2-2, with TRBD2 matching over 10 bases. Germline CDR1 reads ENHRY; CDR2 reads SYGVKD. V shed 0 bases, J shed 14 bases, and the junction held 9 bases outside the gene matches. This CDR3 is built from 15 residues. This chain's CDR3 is CAISESETSGSRLFF. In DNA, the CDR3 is TGTGCCATCAGTGAGTCGGAGACTAGCGGGTCCCGTCTGTTTTTT.

The CDR3 DNA follows: TGTGCCAGCAGTTTTGAAGGGGCCAATGAGCAGTTCTTC. It encodes CASSFEGANEQFF. The J gene is TRBJ2-1, the V gene TRBV27, with D possibly TRBD1 on 5 matching bases. The CDR3 sequence is 13 residues long. Germline V gene data show CDR1 as MNHEY and CDR2 as SMNVEV (reference sequence). The V gene lost 3 bases and the J gene lost 6 bases, with 9 bases spanning the gap.

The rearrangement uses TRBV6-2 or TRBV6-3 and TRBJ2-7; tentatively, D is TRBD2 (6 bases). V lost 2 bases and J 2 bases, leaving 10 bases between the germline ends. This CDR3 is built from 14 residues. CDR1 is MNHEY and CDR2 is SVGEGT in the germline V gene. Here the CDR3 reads CASSYGDWTYEQYF. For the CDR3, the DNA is TGTGCCAGCAGTTACGGGGACTGGACCTACGAGCAGTACTTC.

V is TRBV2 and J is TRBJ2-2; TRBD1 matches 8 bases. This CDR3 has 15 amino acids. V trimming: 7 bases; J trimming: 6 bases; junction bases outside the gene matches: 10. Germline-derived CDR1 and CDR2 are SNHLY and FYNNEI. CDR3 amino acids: CASNPGQGAPGELFF. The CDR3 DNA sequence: TGTGCCAGCAATCCGGGGCAGGGGGCGCCCGGGGAGCTGTTTTTT.

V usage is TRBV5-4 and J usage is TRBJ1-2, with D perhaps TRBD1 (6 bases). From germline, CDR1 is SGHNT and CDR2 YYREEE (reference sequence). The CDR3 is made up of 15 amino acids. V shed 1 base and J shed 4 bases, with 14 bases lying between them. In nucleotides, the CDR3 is TGTGCCAGCAGCTTGCTTCGGGGGGCCGCCTATGGCTACACCTTC. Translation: CASSLLRGAAYGYTF.

The CDR3 sequence: CASSVWGGSNQPQHF. The CDR3 DNA reads as TGTGCCAGCAGCGTGTGGGGGGGTTCGAATCAGCCCCAGCATTTT. The V call is TRBV7-6, the J call TRBJ1-5; possible D gene TRBD1, 5 bases. V was clipped by 5 bases and J by 4 bases, with 15 bases between them. CDR3 size: 15 residues. Germline loops: CDR1 SGHVS, CDR2 FNYEAQ.

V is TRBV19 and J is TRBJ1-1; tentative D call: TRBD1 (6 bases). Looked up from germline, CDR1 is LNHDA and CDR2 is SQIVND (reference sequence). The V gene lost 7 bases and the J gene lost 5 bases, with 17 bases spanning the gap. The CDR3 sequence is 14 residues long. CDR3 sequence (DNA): TGTGCCAGTAAAACAGGGATAAGGGTGACTGAAGCTTTCTTT. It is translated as CASKTGIRVTEAFF.

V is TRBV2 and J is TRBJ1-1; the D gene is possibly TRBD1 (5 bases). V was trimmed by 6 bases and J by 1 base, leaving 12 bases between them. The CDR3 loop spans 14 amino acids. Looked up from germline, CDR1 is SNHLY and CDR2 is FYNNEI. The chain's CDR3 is CASRSRGQNTEAFF. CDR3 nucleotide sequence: TGTGCCAGCAGGTCTCGAGGACAGAACACTGAAGCTTTCTTT.

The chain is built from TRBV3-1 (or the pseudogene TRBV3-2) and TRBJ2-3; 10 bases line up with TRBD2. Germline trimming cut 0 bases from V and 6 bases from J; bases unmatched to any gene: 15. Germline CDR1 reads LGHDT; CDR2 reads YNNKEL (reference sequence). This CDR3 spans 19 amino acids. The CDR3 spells CASSQDLFWASGSADTQYF. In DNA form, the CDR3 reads TGTGCCAGCAGCCAAGATCTCTTCTGGGCTAGCGGGAGTGCGGATACGCAGTATTTT.

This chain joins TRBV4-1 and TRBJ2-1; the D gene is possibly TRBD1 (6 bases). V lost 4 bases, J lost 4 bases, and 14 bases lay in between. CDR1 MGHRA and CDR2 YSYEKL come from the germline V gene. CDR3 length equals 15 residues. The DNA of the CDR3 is TGCGCCAGCAGCCGGGGCAGGGGTCAGTACAATGAGCAGTTCTTC. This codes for CASSRGRGQYNEQFF.

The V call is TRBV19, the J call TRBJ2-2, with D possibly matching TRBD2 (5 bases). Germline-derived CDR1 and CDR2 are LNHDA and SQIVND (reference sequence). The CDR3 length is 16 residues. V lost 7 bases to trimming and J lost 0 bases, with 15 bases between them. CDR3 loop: CASNPRENANTGELFF. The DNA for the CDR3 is TGTGCCAGTAATCCGAGGGAGAATGCGAACACCGGGGAGCTGTTTTTT.

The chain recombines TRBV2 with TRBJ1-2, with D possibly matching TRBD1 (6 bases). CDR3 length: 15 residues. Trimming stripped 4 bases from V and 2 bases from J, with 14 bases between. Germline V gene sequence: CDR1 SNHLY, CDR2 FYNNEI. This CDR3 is CASSAASGANYGYTF. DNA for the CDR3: TGTGCCAGCAGTGCCGCCTCGGGGGCGAACTATGGCTACACCTTC.

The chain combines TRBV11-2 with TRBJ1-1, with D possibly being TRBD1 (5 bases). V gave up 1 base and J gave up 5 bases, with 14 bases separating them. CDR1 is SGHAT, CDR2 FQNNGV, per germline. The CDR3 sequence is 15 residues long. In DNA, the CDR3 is TGTGCCAGCAGCTTAGTCGCGGCAGGGCGGACTGAAGCTTTCTTT. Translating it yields CASSLVAAGRTEAFF.

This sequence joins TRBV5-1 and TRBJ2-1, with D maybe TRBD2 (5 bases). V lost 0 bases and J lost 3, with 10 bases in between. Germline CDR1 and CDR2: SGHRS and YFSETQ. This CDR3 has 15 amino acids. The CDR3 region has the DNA TGCGCCAGCAGCTTGGGTTGGGGAGACTACAATGAGCAGTTCTTC. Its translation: CASSLGWGDYNEQFF. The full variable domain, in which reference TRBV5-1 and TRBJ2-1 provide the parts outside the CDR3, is KAGVTQTPRYLIKTRGQQVTLSCSPISGHRSVSWYQQTPGQGLQFLFEYFSETQRNKGNFPGRFSGRQFSNSRSEMNVSTLELGDSALYLCASSLGWGDYNEQFFGPGTRLTVL.

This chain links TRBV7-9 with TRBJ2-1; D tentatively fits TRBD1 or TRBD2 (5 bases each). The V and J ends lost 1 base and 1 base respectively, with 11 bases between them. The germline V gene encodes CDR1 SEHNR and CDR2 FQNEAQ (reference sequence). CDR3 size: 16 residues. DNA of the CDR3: TGTGCCAGCAGCTTAGGACCGGGGACGTCCTACAATGAGCAGTTCTTC. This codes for CASSLGPGTSYNEQFF.

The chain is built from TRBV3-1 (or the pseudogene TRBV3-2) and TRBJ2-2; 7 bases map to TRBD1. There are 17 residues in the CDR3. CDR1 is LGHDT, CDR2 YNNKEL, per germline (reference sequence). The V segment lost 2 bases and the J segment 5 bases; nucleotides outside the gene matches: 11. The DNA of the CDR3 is TGTGCCAGCAGCCAATCCCGAGGGGGCCGAGATACCGGGGAGCTGTTTTTT. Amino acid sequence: CASSQSRGGRDTGELFF.

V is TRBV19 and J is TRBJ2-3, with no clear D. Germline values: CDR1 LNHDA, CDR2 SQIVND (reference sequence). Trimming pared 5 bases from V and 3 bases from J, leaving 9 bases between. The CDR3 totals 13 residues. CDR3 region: CASSWVPTDTQYF. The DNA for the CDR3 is TGTGCCAGTAGTTGGGTACCGACAGATACGCAGTATTTT. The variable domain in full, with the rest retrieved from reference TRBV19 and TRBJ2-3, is DGGITQSPKYLFRKEGQNVTLSCEQNLNHDAMYWYRQDPGQGLRLIYYSQIVNDFQKGDIAEGYSVSREKKESFPLTVTSAQKNPTAFYLCASSWVPTDTQYFGPGTRLTVL.

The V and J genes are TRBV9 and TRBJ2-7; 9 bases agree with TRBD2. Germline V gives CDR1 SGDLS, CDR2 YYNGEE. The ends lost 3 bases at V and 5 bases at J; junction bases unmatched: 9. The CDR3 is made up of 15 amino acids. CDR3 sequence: CASSETGTSSNEQYF. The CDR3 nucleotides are TGTGCCAGCAGCGAAACCGGGACTAGCAGCAACGAGCAGTACTTC.

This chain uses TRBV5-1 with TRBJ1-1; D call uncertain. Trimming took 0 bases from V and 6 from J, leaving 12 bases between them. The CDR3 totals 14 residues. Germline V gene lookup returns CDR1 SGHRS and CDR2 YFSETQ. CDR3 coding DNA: TGCGCCAGCAGCTTGGTGGGTATCGGGGCTGAAGCTTTCTTT. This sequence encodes CASSLVGIGAEAFF. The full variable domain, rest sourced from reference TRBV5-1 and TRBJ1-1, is KAGVTQTPRYLIKTRGQQVTLSCSPISGHRSVSWYQQTPGQGLQFLFEYFSETQRNKGNFPGRFSGRQFSNSRSEMNVSTLELGDSALYLCASSLVGIGAEAFFGQGTRLTVV.

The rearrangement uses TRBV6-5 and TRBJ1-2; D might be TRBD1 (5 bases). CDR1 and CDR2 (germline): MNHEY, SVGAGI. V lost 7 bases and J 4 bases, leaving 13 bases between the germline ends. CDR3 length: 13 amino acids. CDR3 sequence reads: CASKRGDSYGYTF. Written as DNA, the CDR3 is TGTGCCAGCAAGAGAGGGGACTCCTATGGCTACACCTTC.

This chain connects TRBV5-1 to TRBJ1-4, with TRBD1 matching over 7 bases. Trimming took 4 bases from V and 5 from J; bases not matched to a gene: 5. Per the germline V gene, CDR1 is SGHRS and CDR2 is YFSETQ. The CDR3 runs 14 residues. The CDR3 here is CASSQTGRNEKLFF. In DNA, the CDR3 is TGCGCCAGCAGCCAGACAGGGCGGAATGAAAAACTGTTTTTT.